What follows are 5 T cell receptor beta chains derived from one specimen sequenced in a study of blood T cell repertoires in COVID-19. Only in-frame clones appear in the TCRdb table, and some are missing; sequencing was by immunoSEQ multiplex PCR. This table has around 30,000 clones, roughly 80% appearing once. The sequenced material came from peripheral blood. Every receptor here comes from a human donor in a cohort sampled during active COVID-19.

The gene calls are TRBV5-1 and TRBJ2-7, with TRBD1 matching 7 bases. J gave up 0 bases and V 6 bases, and 6 bases lay outside the gene matches. CDR3 length: 14 residues. Germline V CDR1 and CDR2: SGHRS, YFSETQ. CDR3 sequence (DNA): TGCGCCAGCACCCGGACAGGTTCCTCCTACGAGCAGTACTTC. Translating gives CASTRTGSSYEQYF.

The chain combines TRBV6-1 with TRBJ1-6, with no clear D. Germline V CDR1 and CDR2: MNHNS, SASEGT. V lost 1 base and J lost 9, with 7 bases in between. The CDR3 totals 13 residues. The CDR3 nucleotides are TGTGCCAGCAGTGAAGAACAGACTTCACCCCTCCACTTT. Its protein is CASSEEQTSPLHF.

The gene calls are TRBV5-4 and TRBJ1-2; D might be TRBD1 (5 bases). Trimming shortened V by 1 base and J by 8 bases, and 12 bases separated the two germline ends. Germline CDR1 and CDR2: SGHNT and YYREEE (reference sequence). CDR3 length: 13 amino acids. The CDR3 nucleotides read TGTGCCAGCAGCTTGATACAGGACGGCGGCTACACCTTC. Amino acids: CASSLIQDGGYTF.

The J gene is TRBJ1-2, the V gene TRBV19; D gene uncertain. Looked up from germline, CDR1 is LNHDA and CDR2 is SQIVND (reference sequence). CDR3 length equals 14 residues. Trimming removed 1 base from V and 4 bases from J, with 10 bases in between. CDR3 nucleotide sequence: TGTGCCAGTAGTATAGCGGCAGCGGGCTATGGCTACACCTTC. It translates to CASSIAAAGYGYTF.

V gene TRBV3-1 (or the pseudogene TRBV3-2) combines with J gene TRBJ2-4; 13 nucleotides line up with TRBD2. The CDR3 spans 20 residues. Germline V lookup: CDR1 LGHDT, CDR2 YNNKEL (reference sequence). The V segment lost 2 bases and the J segment 0 bases; nucleotides outside the gene matches: 10. In DNA, the CDR3 is TGTGCCAGCAGCCAATGGACTAGCGGGAGAACCAATCTAGCCAAAAACATTCAGTACTTC. Encoded protein: CASSQWTSGRTNLAKNIQYF.